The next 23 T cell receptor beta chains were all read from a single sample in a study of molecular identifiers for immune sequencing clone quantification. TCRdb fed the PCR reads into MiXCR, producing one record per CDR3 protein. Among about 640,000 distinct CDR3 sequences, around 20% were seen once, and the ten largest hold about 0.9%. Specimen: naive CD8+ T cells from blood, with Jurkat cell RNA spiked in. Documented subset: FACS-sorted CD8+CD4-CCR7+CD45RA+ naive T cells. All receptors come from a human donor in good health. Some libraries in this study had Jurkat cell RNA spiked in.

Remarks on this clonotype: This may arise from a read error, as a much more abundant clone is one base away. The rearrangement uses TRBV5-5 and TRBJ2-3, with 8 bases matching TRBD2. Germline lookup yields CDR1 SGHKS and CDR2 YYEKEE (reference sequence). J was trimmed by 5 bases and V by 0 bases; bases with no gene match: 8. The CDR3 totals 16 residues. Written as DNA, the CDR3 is TGTGCCAGCAGCTTGGCGCGGACGGGAGGGTTAGATACGCAGTATTTT. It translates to CASSLARTGGLDTQYF.

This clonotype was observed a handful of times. The CDR3 bases are TGTGCCAGCAGTCTCAGAGGGAAGGAGACCCAGTACTTC. This sequence encodes CASSLRGKETQYF. The chain couples TRBV13 to TRBJ2-5; possibly TRBD2 for D (5 bases). Trimming left V 6 bases short and J 5 bases short, with 13 bases between. The CDR3 is made up of 13 amino acids. CDR1 is PRHDT and CDR2 is FYEKMQ in the germline V gene (reference sequence).

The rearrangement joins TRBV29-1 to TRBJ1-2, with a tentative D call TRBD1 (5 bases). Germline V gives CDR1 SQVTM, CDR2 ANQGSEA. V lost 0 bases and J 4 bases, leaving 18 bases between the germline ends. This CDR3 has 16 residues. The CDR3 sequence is CSVEEAGGGPFYGYTF. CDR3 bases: TGCAGCGTTGAAGAGGCGGGGGGGGGACCGTTCTATGGCTACACCTTC.

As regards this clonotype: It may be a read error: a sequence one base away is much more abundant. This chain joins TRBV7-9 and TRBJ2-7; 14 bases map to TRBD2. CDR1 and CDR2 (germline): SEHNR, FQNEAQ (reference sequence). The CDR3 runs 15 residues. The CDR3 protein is CVSSPGTSGSYWQYF. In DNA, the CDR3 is TGTGTCAGCAGCCCAGGGACTAGCGGGAGTTATTGGCAGTACTTC.

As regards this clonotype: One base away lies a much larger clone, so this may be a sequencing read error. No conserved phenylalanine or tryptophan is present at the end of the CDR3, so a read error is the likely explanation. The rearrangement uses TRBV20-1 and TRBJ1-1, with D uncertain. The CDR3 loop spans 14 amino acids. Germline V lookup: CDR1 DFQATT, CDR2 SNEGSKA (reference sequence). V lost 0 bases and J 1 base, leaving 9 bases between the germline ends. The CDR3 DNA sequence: TGCAGTGCTAGAGATCACGGCAGGAACACTGAAGCTTTCCTT. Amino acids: CSARDHGRNTEAFL.

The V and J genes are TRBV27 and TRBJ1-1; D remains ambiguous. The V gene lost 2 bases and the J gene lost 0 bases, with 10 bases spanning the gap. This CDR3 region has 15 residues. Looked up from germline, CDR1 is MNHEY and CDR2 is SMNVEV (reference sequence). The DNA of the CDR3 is TGTGCCAGCAGTTTAGCCGCCCAGCTGAACACTGAAGCTTTCTTT. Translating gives CASSLAAQLNTEAFF.

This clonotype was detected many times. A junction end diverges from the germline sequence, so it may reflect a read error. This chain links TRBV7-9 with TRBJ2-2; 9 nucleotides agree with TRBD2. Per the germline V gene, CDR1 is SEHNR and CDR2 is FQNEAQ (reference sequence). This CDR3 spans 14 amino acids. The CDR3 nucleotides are TGTGCCAGCAGCCTAGCGGGGCTGCCCGGGGAGCTGTTTTTT. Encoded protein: CASSLAGLPGELFF.

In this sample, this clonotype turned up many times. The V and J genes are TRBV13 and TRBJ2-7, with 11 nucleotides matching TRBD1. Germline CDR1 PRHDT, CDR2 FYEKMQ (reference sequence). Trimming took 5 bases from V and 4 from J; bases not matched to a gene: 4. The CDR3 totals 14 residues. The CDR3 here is CASSNRDRGYEQYF. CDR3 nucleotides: TGTGCCAGCAGCAACCGGGACAGGGGGTACGAGCAGTACTTC.

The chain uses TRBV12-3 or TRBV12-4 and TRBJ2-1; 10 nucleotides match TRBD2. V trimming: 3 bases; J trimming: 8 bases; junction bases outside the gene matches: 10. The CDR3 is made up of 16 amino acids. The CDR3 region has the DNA TGTGCCAGCAGTTTCTATCTAGCGGGAGCCTCGGATGAGCAGTTCTTC. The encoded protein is CASSFYLAGASDEQFF.

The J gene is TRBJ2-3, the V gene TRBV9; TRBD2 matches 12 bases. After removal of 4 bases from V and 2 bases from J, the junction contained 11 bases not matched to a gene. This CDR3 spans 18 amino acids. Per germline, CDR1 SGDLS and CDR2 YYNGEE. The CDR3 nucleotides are TGTGCCAGCAGCTCGCTAGCGGGAGGGACCTCCTCCACAGATACGCAGTATTTT. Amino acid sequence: CASSSLAGGTSSTDTQYF.

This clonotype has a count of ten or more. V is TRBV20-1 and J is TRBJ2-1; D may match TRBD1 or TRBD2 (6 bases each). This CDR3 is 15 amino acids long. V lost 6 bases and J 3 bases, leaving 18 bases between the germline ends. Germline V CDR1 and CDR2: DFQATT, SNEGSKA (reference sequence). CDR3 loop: CSALRRDTLYNEQFF. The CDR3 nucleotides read TGCAGTGCCCTCAGGAGGGACACTCTCTACAATGAGCAGTTCTTC.

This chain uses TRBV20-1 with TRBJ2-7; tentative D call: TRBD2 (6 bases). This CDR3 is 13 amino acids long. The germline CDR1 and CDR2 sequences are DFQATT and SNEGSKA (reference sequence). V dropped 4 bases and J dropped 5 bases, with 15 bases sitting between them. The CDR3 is CSATGEKSHEQYF. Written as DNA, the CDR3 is TGCAGTGCTACGGGGGAGAAATCGCACGAGCAGTACTTC.

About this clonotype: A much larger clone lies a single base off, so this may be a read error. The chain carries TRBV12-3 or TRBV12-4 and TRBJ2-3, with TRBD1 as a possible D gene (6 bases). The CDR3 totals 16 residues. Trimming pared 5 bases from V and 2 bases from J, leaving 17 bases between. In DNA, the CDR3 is TGTGCCAGCAGTCTGGACAGAGTGGACCCCACAGATACGCAGTATTTT. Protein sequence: CASSLDRVDPTDTQYF.

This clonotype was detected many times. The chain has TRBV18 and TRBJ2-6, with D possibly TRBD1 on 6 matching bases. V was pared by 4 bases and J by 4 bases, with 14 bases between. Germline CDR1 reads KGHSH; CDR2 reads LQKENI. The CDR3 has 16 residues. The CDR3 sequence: CASSQTQGFGANVLTF. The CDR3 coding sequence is TGTGCCAGCTCACAAACGCAGGGGTTCGGGGCCAACGTCCTGACTTTC.

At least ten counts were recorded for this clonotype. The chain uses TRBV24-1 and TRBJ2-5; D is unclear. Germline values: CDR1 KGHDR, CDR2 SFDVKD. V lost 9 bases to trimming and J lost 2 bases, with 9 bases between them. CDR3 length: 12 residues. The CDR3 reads CATAAEQETQYF. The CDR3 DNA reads TGTGCCACCGCGGCGGAGCAAGAGACCCAGTACTTC.

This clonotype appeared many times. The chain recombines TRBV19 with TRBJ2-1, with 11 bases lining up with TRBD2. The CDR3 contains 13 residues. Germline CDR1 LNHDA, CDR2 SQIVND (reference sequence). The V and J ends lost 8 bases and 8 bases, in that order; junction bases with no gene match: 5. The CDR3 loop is CASSLAGAHEQFF. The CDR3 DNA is TGTGCCAGTTCACTAGCGGGAGCCCATGAGCAGTTCTTC. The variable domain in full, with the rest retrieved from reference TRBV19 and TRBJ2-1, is DGGITQSPKYLFRKEGQNVTLSCEQNLNHDAMYWYRQDPGQGLRLIYYSQIVNDFQKGDIAEGYSVSREKKESFPLTVTSAQKNPTAFYLCASSLAGAHEQFFGPGTRLTVL.

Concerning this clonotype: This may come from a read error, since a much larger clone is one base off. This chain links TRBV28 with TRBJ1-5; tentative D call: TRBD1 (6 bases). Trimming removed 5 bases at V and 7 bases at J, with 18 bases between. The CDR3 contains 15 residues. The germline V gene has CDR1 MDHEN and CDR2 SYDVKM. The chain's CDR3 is CASSPGDGGGQPQHF. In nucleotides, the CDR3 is TGTGCCAGCAGTCCAGGGGACGGGGGGGGACAGCCCCAGCATTTT.

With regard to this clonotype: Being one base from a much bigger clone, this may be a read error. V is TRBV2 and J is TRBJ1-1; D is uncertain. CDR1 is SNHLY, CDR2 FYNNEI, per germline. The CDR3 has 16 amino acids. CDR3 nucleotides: TGTACCAGCAGTCTCTCCCCAAGTAACATGAACACTGAAGCTTTCTTT. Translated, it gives CTSSLSPSNMNTEAFF. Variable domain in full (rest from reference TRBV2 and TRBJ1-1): EPEVTQTPSHQVTQMGQEVILRCVPISNHLYFYWYRQILGQKVEFLVSFYNNEISEKSEIFDDQFSVERPDGSNFTLKIRSTKLEDSAMYFCTSSLSPSNMNTEAFFGQGTRLTVV.

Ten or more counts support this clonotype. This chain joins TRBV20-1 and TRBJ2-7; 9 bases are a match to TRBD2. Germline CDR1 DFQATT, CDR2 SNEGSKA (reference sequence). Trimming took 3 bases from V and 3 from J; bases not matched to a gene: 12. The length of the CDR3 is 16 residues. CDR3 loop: CSASPSSGSLSYEQYF. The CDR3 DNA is TGCAGTGCTAGTCCGAGTAGCGGGAGTTTAAGCTACGAGCAGTACTTC.

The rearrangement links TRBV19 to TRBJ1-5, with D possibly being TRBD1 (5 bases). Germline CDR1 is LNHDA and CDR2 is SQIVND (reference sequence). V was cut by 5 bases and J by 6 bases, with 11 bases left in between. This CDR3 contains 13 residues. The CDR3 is CASSPWGSQPQHF. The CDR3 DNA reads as TGTGCCAGTAGTCCCTGGGGGAGTCAGCCCCAGCATTTT. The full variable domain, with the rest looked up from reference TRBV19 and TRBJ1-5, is DGGITQSPKYLFRKEGQNVTLSCEQNLNHDAMYWYRQDPGQGLRLIYYSQIVNDFQKGDIAEGYSVSREKKESFPLTVTSAQKNPTAFYLCASSPWGSQPQHFGDGTRLSIL.

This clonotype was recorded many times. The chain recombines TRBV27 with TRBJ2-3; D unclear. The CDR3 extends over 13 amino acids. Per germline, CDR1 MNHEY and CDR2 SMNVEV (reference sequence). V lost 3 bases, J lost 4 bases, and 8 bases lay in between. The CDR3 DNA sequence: TGTGCCAGCAGTTTTCGGCTGGCAGATACGCAGTATTTT. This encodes CASSFRLADTQYF.

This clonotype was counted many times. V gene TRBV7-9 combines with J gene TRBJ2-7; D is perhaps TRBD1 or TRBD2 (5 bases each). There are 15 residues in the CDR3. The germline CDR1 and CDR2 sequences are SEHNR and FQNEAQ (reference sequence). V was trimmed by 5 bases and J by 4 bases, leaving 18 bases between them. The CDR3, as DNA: TGTGCCAGCAGCAATTCAGGGACGGAAGTATACGAGCAGTACTTC. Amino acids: CASSNSGTEVYEQYF.

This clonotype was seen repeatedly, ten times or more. Here the CDR3 DNA reads TGTGCCAGCAGCTTAAAGGGAATTCCTAGCAATCAGCCCCAGCATTTT. Its protein is CASSLKGIPSNQPQHF. The chain joins TRBV7-2 to TRBJ1-5; no definite D call. The CDR3 consists of 16 residues. CDR1 is SGHTA and CDR2 is FQGNSA in the germline V gene. Deletions cut 2 bases from V and 0 bases from J, with 11 bases between. The full variable domain, with the rest looked up from reference TRBV7-2 and TRBJ1-5, is GAGVSQSPSNKVTEKGKDVELRCDPISGHTALYWYRQSLGQGLEFLIYFQGNSAPDKSGLPSDRFSAERTGGSVSTLTIQRTQQEDSAVYLCASSLKGIPSNQPQHFGDGTRLSIL.